Shown below are 31 T cell receptor beta chains from a single sample sequenced in a study of blood T cell repertoires in COVID-19 (TCRdb year 2020). The method was the immunoSEQ multiplex PCR assay. TCRdb carries this immuneACCESS record with in-frame sequences only. Its versions omit some clonotypes, under half of them owing to an unresolved V gene in the studies checked, with the rest unexplained. In this sample the table shows some 250,000 clones, roughly 80% of which occur a single time. The top ten clones comprise over 10% of the sample. The sequencing input was peripheral blood. The receptor set was obtained from a woman aged 55 to 70 with active or convalescent COVID-19.

The chain joins TRBV5-5 to TRBJ2-1, with D perhaps matching TRBD1 (6 bases). This CDR3 comprises 15 residues. Trimming cost V 1 base and J 0 bases, with 8 bases left between them. Germline CDR1 is SGHKS and CDR2 is YYEKEE (reference sequence). The CDR3 DNA is TGTGCCAGCAGCTTGACAGGGAACTCCTACAATGAGCAGTTCTTC. Residues: CASSLTGNSYNEQFF.

The rearrangement uses TRBV5-1 and TRBJ2-7, with TRBD1 as a possible D gene (6 bases). V lost 7 bases and J 3 bases, leaving 23 bases between the germline ends. Germline V gives CDR1 SGHRS, CDR2 YFSETQ. The CDR3 runs 16 residues. CDR3 in amino acids: CASGILGGGGGYEQYF. CDR3 DNA: TGCGCCAGCGGCATTTTGGGTGGTGGGGGCGGCTACGAGCAGTACTTC.

The count of this clone is one. The chain is built from TRBV27 and TRBJ1-2, with TRBD1 matching 10 bases. The CDR3 is 15 residues long. V was clipped by 3 bases and J by 8 bases; unmatched bases: 9. Germline lookup yields CDR1 MNHEY and CDR2 SMNVEV (reference sequence). The DNA for the CDR3 is TGTGCCAGCAGTTTGGGCCGACAGGGGGCGGCCGGCTACACCTTC. This translates into CASSLGRQGAAGYTF.

This chain uses TRBV5-1 with TRBJ2-3; TRBD2 aligns across 10 bases. The ends lost 2 bases at V and 6 bases at J; junction bases unmatched: 6. Germline V gene lookup returns CDR1 SGHRS and CDR2 YFSETQ. The CDR3 length is 15 residues. This CDR3 reads CASSLTSGKGDTQYF. CDR3 bases: TGCGCCAGCAGCTTAACTAGCGGGAAAGGGGATACGCAGTATTTT.

The rearrangement joins TRBV12-3 or TRBV12-4 to TRBJ2-2; D is unresolved. This CDR3 region has 12 residues. V shed 1 base and J shed 7 bases, with 4 bases lying between them. In DNA, the CDR3 is TGTGCCAGCAGTTTAGAACACGGGGAGCTGTTTTTT. As protein: CASSLEHGELFF.

The chain couples TRBV15 to TRBJ1-6; D gene ambiguous. The CDR3 sequence is 15 residues long. Between the trimmed V and J ends, which lost 1 base and 9 bases, there was a span of 13 bases. Germline CDR1 reads LNHNV; CDR2 reads YYDKDF (reference sequence). In DNA, the CDR3 is TGTGCCACCAGCAGAGGTCAGGCAGATGGTTCACCCCTCCACTTT. As protein: CATSRGQADGSPLHF.

The chain joins TRBV2 to TRBJ1-2; 12 nucleotides line up with TRBD1. Trimming cost V 8 bases and J 0 bases; bases outside gene matches: 4. The germline V gene has CDR1 SNHLY and CDR2 FYNNEI. The CDR3 sequence is 15 residues long. CDR3 nucleotide sequence: TGTGCCAGCCGGGACAGGGGGCAACCTAACTATGGCTACACCTTC. Its protein is CASRDRGQPNYGYTF. The whole variable domain, remainder taken from reference TRBV2 and TRBJ1-2, is EPEVTQTPSHQVTQMGQEVILRCVPISNHLYFYWYRQILGQKVEFLVSFYNNEISEKSEIFDDQFSVERPDGSNFTLKIRSTKLEDSAMYFCASRDRGQPNYGYTFGSGTRLTVV.

The chain has TRBV11-3 and TRBJ2-5; D ambiguous. V was clipped by 1 base and J by 1 base, with 10 bases between them. There are 15 residues in the CDR3. The germline V gene encodes CDR1 SGHNT and CDR2 YENEEA. The CDR3 loop reads CASSLGVALQETQYF. The DNA for the CDR3 is TGTGCCAGCAGCTTAGGTGTAGCCCTCCAAGAGACCCAGTACTTC.

In this sample, this clone turned up a few times. The V and J genes are TRBV7-7 and TRBJ2-7; possible D gene TRBD2, 5 bases. From germline, CDR1 is SSHAT and CDR2 FNYEAQ (reference sequence). The CDR3 is 16 residues long. V shed 5 bases and J shed 6 bases, with 23 bases lying between them. In nucleotides, the CDR3 is TGTGCCAGCAGCATCCCCCCCCACACAGAGGCGGGCGAGCAGTACTTC. As protein: CASSIPPHTEAGEQYF.

This clone was seen more than once but under ten times. The gene calls are TRBV19 and TRBJ1-2; D remains unclear. The germline V gene has CDR1 LNHDA and CDR2 SQIVND (reference sequence). The V end was cut by 8 bases, the J end by 3 bases, with 16 bases between. This CDR3 spans 14 amino acids. The CDR3 protein is CASHPPTRDYGYTF. Here the CDR3 DNA reads TGTGCCAGTCACCCCCCGACCCGGGACTATGGCTACACCTTC. Full variable domain (missing parts from reference TRBV19 and TRBJ1-2): DGGITQSPKYLFRKEGQNVTLSCEQNLNHDAMYWYRQDPGQGLRLIYYSQIVNDFQKGDIAEGYSVSREKKESFPLTVTSAQKNPTAFYLCASHPPTRDYGYTFGSGTRLTVV.

This clone was seen only a few times. V and J are TRBV7-2 and TRBJ1-5; 9 bases align to TRBD1. Germline loops: CDR1 SGHTA, CDR2 FQGNSA. V shed 2 bases, J shed 5 bases, and the junction held 4 bases outside the gene matches. The CDR3 runs to 15 residues. The CDR3 region has the DNA TGTGCCAGCAGCTTAATGACAGGGGGGGATCAGCCCCAGCATTTT. This encodes CASSLMTGGDQPQHF.

The V and J genes are TRBV2 and TRBJ2-7; 10 bases map to TRBD1. Per the germline V gene, CDR1 is SNHLY and CDR2 is FYNNEI. This CDR3 is 14 amino acids long. The junction had 1 base not matched to a gene; V was cut back by 2 bases and J by 3 bases. The CDR3 is CASSERTGGYEQYF. The CDR3 DNA sequence: TGTGCCAGCAGTGAAAGGACAGGGGGCTACGAGCAGTACTTC.

The chain has TRBV14 and TRBJ1-2; tentative D call: TRBD1 (5 bases). The CDR3 sequence is 13 residues long. Trimming took 3 bases from V and 5 from J, leaving 10 bases between them. Germline V gives CDR1 SGHDN, CDR2 FVKESK. The CDR3 nucleotides are TGTGCCAGCAGCCACTCGACAGAATATGGCTACACCTTC. It specifies CASSHSTEYGYTF. Together with reference TRBV14 and TRBJ1-2, the CDR3 gives the full variable domain: EAGVTQFPSHSVIEKGQTVTLRCDPISGHDNLYWYRRVMGKEIKFLLHFVKESKQDESGMPNNRFLAERTGGTYSTLKVQPAELEDSGVYFCASSHSTEYGYTFGSGTRLTVV.

The V gene is TRBV27, the J gene TRBJ2-3; D may be TRBD2 (7 bases). Trimming stripped 8 bases from V and 0 bases from J, with 12 bases between. The CDR3 is 14 amino acids. The germline V gene encodes CDR1 MNHEY and CDR2 SMNVEV (reference sequence). The chain's CDR3 is CASWGGASTDTQYF. Here the CDR3 DNA reads TGTGCCAGCTGGGGGGGGGCGAGCACAGATACGCAGTATTTT.

This clone was seen more than once but under ten times. The J gene is TRBJ1-5, the V gene TRBV10-3; no reliable D call. The V end was cut by 0 bases, the J end by 3 bases, with 9 bases between. Germline assignment: CDR1 ENHRY and CDR2 SYGVKD. This CDR3 contains 15 residues. The CDR3, as DNA: TGTGCCATCAGTGAGTCGGCAGGTCTCAATCAGCCCCAGCATTTT. Protein sequence: CAISESAGLNQPQHF.

The chain carries TRBV4-1 and TRBJ2-5; 8 bases map to TRBD2. The CDR3 spans 15 residues. Per the germline V gene, CDR1 is MGHRA and CDR2 is YSYEKL. J lost 0 bases, V lost 5 bases, and 5 bases had no gene match. CDR3 nucleotides: TGCGCCAGCAGCATGGCGGGGGGCCACCAAGAGACCCAGTACTTC. Amino acid sequence: CASSMAGGHQETQYF.

This clone was detected only once. The chain links TRBV4-2 to TRBJ1-2; a weak D match, TRBD1 (5 bases). Germline assignment: CDR1 LGHNA and CDR2 YNFKEQ. The CDR3 length is 15 residues. V shed 1 base and J shed 14 bases, with 23 bases lying between them. The CDR3 here is CASSQVWGEGKARTF. The CDR3 DNA sequence: TGTGCCAGCAGCCAAGTATGGGGGGAGGGTAAGGCTCGGACCTTC.

The chain couples TRBV7-9 to TRBJ1-3; D is unclear. CDR3 length equals 14 residues. Germline-derived CDR1 and CDR2 are SEHNR and FQNEAQ (reference sequence). The V end was cut by 3 bases, the J end by 0 bases, with 6 bases between. CDR3 coding DNA: TGTGCCAGCAGCTTTTCCTACTCTGGAAACACCATATATTTT. This encodes CASSFSYSGNTIYF.

The chain joins TRBV5-1 to TRBJ1-2; 7 bases fit TRBD1. Germline V gene data show CDR1 as SGHRS and CDR2 as YFSETQ. The length of the CDR3 is 14 residues. Trimming cost V 4 bases and J 4 bases; bases outside gene matches: 7. Here the CDR3 reads CASSLTGPIYGYTF. DNA for the CDR3: TGCGCCAGCAGCCTGACAGGGCCTATCTATGGCTACACCTTC.

The chain uses TRBV18 and TRBJ1-6; D call uncertain. Trimming cost V 2 bases and J 5 bases, with 10 bases left between them. CDR3 length: 15 residues. Looked up from germline, CDR1 is KGHSH and CDR2 is LQKENI. This CDR3 reads CASSPTQRNNSPLHF. The CDR3 region has the DNA TGTGCCAGCTCACCAACACAGCGGAATAATTCACCCCTCCACTTT. The entire variable domain, with the rest obtained from reference TRBV18 and TRBJ1-6, is as follows: NAGVMQNPRHLVRRRGQEARLRCSPMKGHSHVYWYRQLPEEGLKFMVYLQKENIIDESGMPKERFSAEFPKEGPSILRIQQVVRGDSAAYFCASSPTQRNNSPLHFGNGTRLTVT.

Concerning this clone: The sample contains more than one DNA sequence encoding this CDR3. The chain links TRBV6-6 to TRBJ1-1, with D hard to call. Trimming shortened V by 2 bases and J by 1 base, and 5 bases separated the two germline ends. The V gene's germline CDR1 is MNHNY and CDR2 SVGAGI (reference sequence). The CDR3 runs to 13 residues. CDR3 sequence reads: CASSYGQNTEAFF. CDR3 nucleotides: TGTGCCAGCAGTTACGGCCAGAACACTGAAGCTTTCTTT.

The V gene is TRBV4-3, the J gene TRBJ2-7; unclear D gene. Trimming pared 0 bases from V and 3 bases from J, leaving 15 bases between. Germline CDR1 reads LGHNA; CDR2 reads YSLEER. This CDR3 contains 16 residues. The CDR3 here is CASSQDRTRALYEQYF. The DNA for the CDR3 is TGCGCCAGCAGCCAAGATCGAACGAGAGCTCTCTACGAGCAGTACTTC.

The chain couples TRBV5-4 to TRBJ1-1; D gene uncertain. From germline, CDR1 is SGHNT and CDR2 YYREEE (reference sequence). The CDR3 extends over 13 amino acids. Between the trimmed V and J ends, which lost 5 bases and 2 bases, there was a span of 10 bases. The CDR3, as DNA: TGTGCCAGCAGTCTACAGATAAACACTGAAGCTTTCTTT. This gives the protein CASSLQINTEAFF.

Note on this clone: The germline gene is not matched at one end of the junction; a read error may be the cause. This chain links TRBV11-2 with TRBJ1-1; D is uncertain. Germline V gene lookup returns CDR1 SGHAT and CDR2 FQNNGV. This CDR3 comprises 14 residues. The CDR3 nucleotides read TGTGCCAGCGGCTTCAAACTTGTGAACACTGAAGCTTTCTTT. Amino acids: CASGFKLVNTEAFF.

This chain joins TRBV5-1 and TRBJ1-2; 8 bases line up with TRBD1. The CDR3 loop spans 16 amino acids. The V gene end was trimmed by 4 bases and the J gene end by 2 bases; junction bases not matched to a gene: 10. The germline CDR1 and CDR2 sequences are SGHRS and YFSETQ. As DNA, the CDR3 is TGCGCCAGCAGCCCGGACAGGGCCTGGGGAAACTATGGCTACACCTTC. This translates into CASSPDRAWGNYGYTF.

The J gene is TRBJ1-1, the V gene TRBV5-1; 7 nucleotides line up with TRBD1. The CDR3 has 14 residues. Trimming took 0 bases from V and 10 from J; bases not matched to a gene: 9. Germline V gene lookup returns CDR1 SGHRS and CDR2 YFSETQ. Written as DNA, the CDR3 is TGCGCCAGCAGCTTGGGGCAGGGGAACAGGGGAGCTTTCTTT. It codes for CASSLGQGNRGAFF. Looking up the rest from reference TRBV5-1 and TRBJ1-1 gives the full variable domain: KAGVTQTPRYLIKTRGQQVTLSCSPISGHRSVSWYQQTPGQGLQFLFEYFSETQRNKGNFPGRFSGRQFSNSRSEMNVSTLELGDSALYLCASSLGQGNRGAFFGQGTRLTVV.

The CDR3 sequence: CASTRGQLNTEAFF. As DNA, the CDR3 is TGTGCCAGCACCAGGGGACAGCTGAACACTGAAGCTTTCTTT. The chain couples TRBV28 to TRBJ1-1, with TRBD1 identical over 7 bases. J lost 0 bases, V lost 7 bases, and 5 bases had no gene match. This CDR3 is 14 amino acids long. Germline CDR1 MDHEN, CDR2 SYDVKM.

V usage is TRBV7-2 and J usage is TRBJ2-5, with a tentative D call TRBD1 (5 bases). The germline V gene has CDR1 SGHTA and CDR2 FQGNSA. The CDR3 runs to 16 residues. Trimming took 1 base from V and 2 from J, leaving 14 bases between them. CDR3 sequence (DNA): TGTGCCAGCAGCTTAGGAGCCCTCAGGGTACAAGAGACCCAGTACTTC. This gives the protein CASSLGALRVQETQYF.

The V call is TRBV7-2, the J call TRBJ1-1, with D maybe TRBD1 (5 bases). The V gene lost 5 bases and the J gene lost 2 bases, with 9 bases spanning the gap. This CDR3 region has 13 residues. Germline CDR1 is SGHTA and CDR2 is FQGNSA. The CDR3 sequence is CASSTQGNTEAFF. CDR3 DNA: TGTGCCAGCAGCACCCAGGGAAACACTGAAGCTTTCTTT.

The chain links TRBV5-1 to TRBJ2-6; 7 positions match TRBD1. This CDR3 is 16 amino acids long. Germline V CDR1 and CDR2: SGHRS, YFSETQ. V trimming: 6 bases; J trimming: 2 bases; junction bases outside the gene matches: 8. For the CDR3, the DNA is TGCGCCAGCACCGGGACAGCCGCTACTGGGGCCAACGTCCTGACTTTC. Amino acid sequence: CASTGTAATGANVLTF.

The rearrangement joins TRBV15 to TRBJ2-3, with 15 positions matching TRBD2. Germline CDR1 and CDR2: LNHNV and YYDKDF (reference sequence). Losses at the gene ends were 1 base for V and 1 base for J; bases not matched to a gene: 3. The CDR3 has 18 amino acids. In nucleotides, the CDR3 is TGTGCCACCAGCAGAGGAGGGACTAGCGGGGGGCGCACAGATACGCAGTATTTT. Residues: CATSRGGTSGGRTDTQYF.